This TCR beta chain derives from a study of cytomegalovirus exposure and HLA in healthy donors (dated by TCRdb to between 2016 and 2019). Notes on the research overall: In an earlier analysis of approximately 640 of the donors, around 290 Gb of sequence data and approximately 120 million unique TCR beta sequences from about 180 million T cells were reported. An early release that covered more than 550 HLA-typed donors contained approximately 300 gigabases of sequencing data and 80 million or so unique TCR sequences. Among the roughly 400 genotyped donors, around 79% belonged to the genetic ancestry cluster associated with self-reported Caucasian donors. The study aimed to test whether cataloging public T cell receptors could reveal signatures of past pathogen exposure. The study used immunosequencing to profile the T cell repertoires of approximately 650 subjects and linked those repertoires to cytomegalovirus serostatus. Besides the first cohort of roughly 640 subjects, a separate validation cohort made up of 95 to 150 different subjects was used. To predict cytomegalovirus infection status, the study brought together high-throughput TCR immunosequencing, statistical association of individual TCRs with disease status, and machine learning. In a later analysis, previously published TCR beta repertoires from 600 to 850 donors were re-analyzed and high-resolution HLA genotyping was added so that TCR occurrence patterns could be studied. In the later analysis, no new phenotypic data were used to find candidate immune exposures; instead, reliance was placed on TCR beta sequences and their occurrence across donors. An earlier analysis of 587 of the donors used high-throughput TCR beta sequencing to judge whether each TCR beta V gene segment behaved as functional or pseudogenic. Donor age, sex, ethnicity and CMV serostatus were collected together with the repertoire data. A later genetic analysis used genome-wide SNP genotypes for about 60% of the roughly 670 donors, treating that subset as a discovery cohort. All discovery cohort repertoires had been generated on a single sequencing platform. Class I and class II HLA loci were covered by the typing at four-digit resolution. The number of donors typed differed by locus, with 629-630 for A, B, C, DRB1 and DQB1, around 520 for DQA1, 606 for DPA1, and under 490 for DPB1. Four or five DR-DQ haplotypes were handled as single units for association and clustering because linkage in the cohort was strong. Among 300 to 500 genotyped donors of the cohort, an average of roughly 230,000 unique TCR beta nucleotide sequences was sequenced per donor, of which 15% to 20% were non-productive. Summary of the overall study and its limitations: A cluster of highly shared sequence variants was judged likely to represent a technical artifact of the sequencing pipeline. According to a later analysis, TCR association rates differed among HLA loci, with DRB1 alleles showing the most associated TCRs and HLA-C alleles showing the fewest. The cohort was sequenced for TCR beta chains only, and without alpha or paired-chain data the features that could be detected were limited. A further reported finding was that TCR beta sequences accurately predicted the HLA-A and HLA-B alleles for most subjects in the first cohort. A later genetic analysis reported fewer N-insertions in productive TCRs among donors in an Asian-associated ancestry cluster than the roughly 700-donor mean. The classifier was reported to diagnose cytomegalovirus status with high specificity and sensitivity in both the original cohort and the validation cohort. A total of roughly 160 TCR beta chains were listed by the study as associated with cytomegalovirus. At a false discovery rate of 0.05, a later analysis linked under 20,000 TCR beta sequences to specific HLA alleles. Because HLA typing was unavailable for some donors at each locus, only the typed subset was used in association tests. According to a later analysis, parvovirus B19, influenza, CMV and Epstein-Barr virus appeared linked to several top co-occurrence clusters. A later genetic analysis associated a missense DCLRE1C variant with V-gene and J-gene trimming of TCR beta chains, and an independent cohort replicated the association. Most TCR sequences were observed very rarely across donors, whereas some public TCRs were present in many individuals. In an earlier analysis of roughly 560 of the donors, most TCR beta V segments were observed in productive rearrangements about 90% or about 30% of the time, broadly matching IMGT annotations. Linkage disequilibrium might explain the correlated functional status among segregating V segments, but an unknown experimental factor could not be ruled out. Three of the identified cytomegalovirus-associated TCR beta chains were confirmed in vitro to be specific for cytomegalovirus antigens. In a later analysis, HLA-associated TCR beta chains showed more clonal expansion and lower generation probabilities than non-associated chains that were equally common. The authors suggested that the approach could potentially be extended to other disease states and immunological phenotypes. When HLA alleles, especially DR and DQ, strongly co-occurred, attributing TCR associations to individual alleles was difficult. Most CMV-associated TCR beta chains appeared to be HLA-restricted in a later analysis, and the HLA associations seemed to be driven largely by CMV exposure. The only immune exposure information available for the cohort was CMV serostatus. Because counts were too low, more than 15 rarely observed V segments, including chromosome 9 orphons, were excluded from the earlier analysis of fewer than 650 of the donors. The presence/absence analyses assumed that sequencing depth was roughly uniform across donors, and that assumption may not be true.

The cohort was made up of approximately 700 healthy bone marrow donors. At the time of sampling, every cohort member was nominally healthy, though immune exposures that went unrecorded were likely present. The donor was CMV seronegative and was included in the group of around 320 seronegative cohort members. A peripheral blood sample was provided by each donor, and peripheral blood mononuclear cells were used for TCR beta sequencing. Genomic DNA was extracted from the blood cell samples with the Qiagen DNeasy Blood Extraction Kit. In the case of this clone: Which antigen it targets is not known. Per-nucleotide qualities are absent, and no much larger clonotype sits a single base away.

Library creation used the immunoSEQ multiplex PCR assay. A mixture of 60 forward primers for TCR Vbeta segments and 13 reverse primers for TCR Jbeta segments was used in the multiplex PCR. The CDR3 region of rearranged TCR beta genes was amplified from genomic DNA by a multiplex PCR assay. On the Illumina HiSeq System, the amplified TCR beta libraries were sequenced as 87-base-pair reads. Per the authors' processing: Across the 666 repertoires, a later analysis counted tens of millions of unique TCR beta chains, roughly 11 million of which were shared by at least two donors. Raw reads were error-corrected and collapsed into unique sequences by a nearest-neighbor algorithm in which closely related sequences were merged to remove PCR and sequencing errors. V, D and J gene segments were assigned by aligning CDR3 sequences to IMGT reference sequences. For a sequence to be retained, at least a six-nucleotide match to both a V gene segment and a J gene segment was required. A rearrangement counted as productive if the CDR3 had no stop codons and remained in frame with V and J, and every other rearrangement counted as non-productive. CDR3 was defined by IMGT convention, running from the second conserved V-encoded cysteine to the conserved J-encoded phenylalanine. The earlier analysis of about 500 of the donors excluded sequences that lacked an unambiguous match to a single V gene segment. An earlier analysis of about 600 of the donors called V segments functional above 56.7% productive rearrangements and segregating when the between-donor standard deviation exceeded 5%. To diagnose cytomegalovirus status from the catalog of TCR beta chain sequences, a statistical classification framework was built. V and J gene assignment, in a later analysis, came from comparing TCR nucleotide sequences with IMGT/GENE-DB human TR gene sequences. Using the TCRdist pipeline, a later analysis assigned CDR3 sequences along with most-parsimonious VDJ recombination scenarios. A later analysis defined each TCR beta chain by its CDR3 amino acid sequence plus V-gene family, and excluded reads lacking a unique V-gene family. A later analysis removed over 500 highly shared, low-generation-probability nucleotide sequences to deal with suspected cross-contamination and a sequencing artifact. For each public chain, a later analysis derived a clonal expansion index from normalized ranks of inferred template counts within each repertoire. In a later analysis, generation probabilities were computed using a VDJ recombination model fitted to out-of-frame rearrangements, and the results were checked against IGoR. A later analysis scored TCR-TCR, TCR-HLA and TCR-CMV co-occurrence with hypergeometric tests, applying a repertoire-size bias correction to TCR pairs. False discovery rates were estimated in a later analysis by permuting HLA or CMV assignments 20 times. In a later analysis, co-occurring TCRs were grouped using DBSCAN, and TCRdist sequence similarity was added for clustering within HLA-allele-positive subsets. Co-occurrence clustering excluded repertoires with fewer than 30,000 or more than 120,000 public chains, plus five with anomalous nucleotide sharing. Drawn from immuneACCESS, this table holds only the in-frame rearrangements with V and J called that TCRdb kept. Clones are partly lost; checked studies trace under half to an unresolved V gene and leave the rest unexplained. That table gives V, J and clone size, and the DNA gave D and trimming. Within this sample are under 200,000 clones, with approximately 86% of them counted one time only. Approximately 2% of the sample is in the top ten clones.

Sample: PBMCs. The TCR comes from a woman between 18 and 29 years old in good health and CMV-seronegative.

The CDR3 corresponds to CASSAGSGADTQYF. The nucleotide sequence is given as TGCGCCAGCAGCGCGGGATCCGGGGCAGATACGCAGTATTTT. Recombination linked TRBV5-1 to TRBJ2-3, and the D gene may be TRBD2, 6 bases matching. V is cut by 4 bases and J by 4 bases, and the space between the germline ends is 13 bases. Inclusive of the bounding cysteine and phenylalanine, the CDR3 is 14 residues long. Left in the record is the CDR3 DNA by itself, 42 bases read in frame from the first base. Sequences SGHRS (CDR1) and YFSETQ (CDR2) are obtained from the germline V gene.